This passage covers 21 T cell receptor beta chains from one sample sequenced in a study of ipilimumab plus nivolumab after autologous stem cell transplantation (dated by TCRdb to the early 2020s). Libraries were constructed by the immunoSEQ multiplex PCR assay. This immuneACCESS table, as held by TCRdb, lists in-frame sequences with V and J called but not all clones. Of the missing ones, under half trace to an unresolved V gene in checked studies; the others have no known cause. The sample includes some 40,000 clones, with more than 85% observed a single time. The top ten hold around 1% of the sample. The sample in question was PBMCs, obtained in a trial of ipilimumab plus nivolumab as post-transplant consolidation. Source of these receptors: a male donor with multiple myeloma.

The V and J genes are TRBV23-1 and TRBJ2-7; the match to TRBD1 covers 7 bases. TRBV23-1 is an ORF for which the function is uncertain. With 4 bases clipped from V and 6 bases from J, the junction kept 18 bases outside the gene matches. The CDR3 extends over 17 amino acids. The CDR3 region is CASSPGVGLQGFFEQYF. CDR3 DNA: TGCGCCAGCAGTCCTGGAGTGGGGTTACAGGGGTTCTTCGAGCAGTACTTC.

The chain combines TRBV19 with TRBJ1-1; D unresolved. V was trimmed by 2 bases and J by 7 bases, leaving 8 bases between them. The CDR3 has 12 residues. The germline V gene encodes CDR1 LNHDA and CDR2 SQIVND (reference sequence). The CDR3 DNA sequence: TGTGCCAGTAGTATATGGGGAGTTGAAGCTTTCTTT. Translated: CASSIWGVEAFF.

The J gene is TRBJ1-2, the V gene TRBV2; D not resolved. This CDR3 has 15 residues. V was cut by 1 base and J by 5 bases, with 14 bases left in between. The V gene's germline CDR1 is SNHLY and CDR2 FYNNEI. As DNA, the CDR3 is TGTGCCAGCAGTGAAGAGAACAGTCCTTCATATGGCTACACCTTC. The encoded protein is CASSEENSPSYGYTF.

This clone appeared a single time. This chain links TRBV28 with TRBJ1-5; TRBD1 matches 11 bases. CDR3 length: 16 residues. V gave up 3 bases and J gave up 8 bases; unmatched junction bases: 9. CDR1 and CDR2 from the germline V gene are MDHEN and SYDVKM. The CDR3 loop is CASSFRTGGMGEPQHF. The CDR3 DNA reads TGTGCCAGCAGTTTTAGGACAGGGGGCATGGGTGAGCCCCAGCATTTT.

This chain joins TRBV4-3 and TRBJ1-2; tentatively, D is TRBD1 (6 bases). Trimming pared 6 bases from V and 6 bases from J, leaving 14 bases between. The V gene's germline CDR1 is LGHNA and CDR2 YSLEER. There are 13 residues in the CDR3. The CDR3: CASRRTGAHGYTF. CDR3 nucleotide sequence: TGCGCCAGCAGACGGACGGGGGCTCATGGCTACACCTTC.

V is TRBV19 and J is TRBJ2-1; 7 nucleotides align to TRBD1. CDR1 is LNHDA, CDR2 SQIVND, per germline (reference sequence). With 5 bases clipped from V and 3 bases from J, the junction kept 7 bases outside the gene matches. The CDR3 is 15 amino acids. The CDR3 sequence is CASSRGQSIYNEQFF. CDR3 bases: TGTGCCAGTAGTCGGGGACAGTCGATCTACAATGAGCAGTTCTTC.

This sequence joins TRBV11-1 and TRBJ1-2, with 7 bases lining up with TRBD1. Per the germline V gene, CDR1 is SGHAT and CDR2 is FQDESV (reference sequence). CDR3 length: 14 amino acids. Losses at the gene ends were 5 bases for V and 4 bases for J; bases not matched to a gene: 7. The DNA for the CDR3 is TGTGCCAGCAGCGCCCATAGACAGGGCTATGGCTACACCTTC. Amino acid sequence: CASSAHRQGYGYTF.

In the case of this clone: A read error may account for a junction end that differs from germline. The chain has TRBV7-7 and TRBJ1-5; 8 nucleotides line up with TRBD1. There are 14 residues in the CDR3. Germline-derived CDR1 and CDR2 are SSHAT and FNYEAQ (reference sequence). CDR3 bases: TGTGCTAGCAGCACCGACAGGGGAAATCAGCCCCAGCATTTT. It yields the protein CASSTDRGNQPQHF.

V usage is TRBV19 and J usage is TRBJ2-2, with D unclear. Trimming took 10 bases from V and 0 from J, leaving 15 bases between them. Germline V lookup: CDR1 LNHDA, CDR2 SQIVND (reference sequence). The CDR3 loop spans 15 amino acids. The CDR3 DNA is TGTGCCACCCTGGAAACACTCGCGAACACCGGGGAGCTGTTTTTT. Protein product: CATLETLANTGELFF.

This chain links TRBV5-4 with TRBJ2-1; 9 nucleotides line up with TRBD2. The CDR3 totals 15 residues. Germline trimming cut 3 bases from V and 3 bases from J; bases unmatched to any gene: 4. The germline V gene has CDR1 SGHNT and CDR2 YYREEE (reference sequence). The CDR3 nucleotides are TGTGCCAGCAGCTCGGGACTAGCTGTCTACAATGAGCAGTTCTTC. It is translated as CASSSGLAVYNEQFF.

The chain employs TRBV9 and TRBJ1-4, with a weak D call TRBD1 (5 bases). The germline V and J ends were trimmed by 0 bases and 5 bases, with 14 bases remaining between them. The CDR3 length is 16 residues. In germline, CDR1 is SGDLS, CDR2 YYNGEE. The CDR3 DNA reads TGTGCCAGCAGCGTAGCGGCAGGGACTAGGAATGAAAAACTGTTTTTT. As protein: CASSVAAGTRNEKLFF.

The chain couples TRBV5-1 to TRBJ2-2; D ambiguous. Deletions cut 0 bases from V and 0 bases from J, with 6 bases between. The germline gives CDR1 SGHRS, CDR2 YFSETQ. The CDR3 has 15 residues. CDR3 region: CASSLDPANTGELFF. The CDR3 coding sequence is TGCGCCAGCAGCTTGGATCCCGCGAACACCGGGGAGCTGTTTTTT. The entire variable domain, with the rest obtained from reference TRBV5-1 and TRBJ2-2, is as follows: KAGVTQTPRYLIKTRGQQVTLSCSPISGHRSVSWYQQTPGQGLQFLFEYFSETQRNKGNFPGRFSGRQFSNSRSEMNVSTLELGDSALYLCASSLDPANTGELFFGEGSRLTVL.

This chain links TRBV5-1 with TRBJ2-3; D remains unclear. The CDR3 contains 15 residues. Germline CDR1 and CDR2: SGHRS and YFSETQ. The ends were cut back, 0 bases at V and 0 bases at J, with 8 bases in the middle. Here the CDR3 DNA reads TGCGCCAGCAGCTTGGCGGTCCCTAGCACAGATACGCAGTATTTT. Translation gives CASSLAVPSTDTQYF. Variable domain in full (rest from reference TRBV5-1 and TRBJ2-3): KAGVTQTPRYLIKTRGQQVTLSCSPISGHRSVSWYQQTPGQGLQFLFEYFSETQRNKGNFPGRFSGRQFSNSRSEMNVSTLELGDSALYLCASSLAVPSTDTQYFGPGTRLTVL.

V and J are TRBV21-1 and TRBJ2-7. TRBV21-1 is noted as a pseudogene. CDR3 length: 13 residues. The CDR3 region is CVSGGDISYEQYF. The CDR3 DNA is TGTGTCAGCGGAGGGGACATCTCCTACGAGCAGTACTTC.

This rearrangement joins TRBV5-1 to TRBJ1-4; D uncertain. The CDR3 consists of 15 residues. The V gene's germline CDR1 is SGHRS and CDR2 YFSETQ. V was clipped by 4 bases and J by 0 bases, with 10 bases between them. DNA for the CDR3: TGCGCCAGCAGCCCCACTACCGCAACTAATGAAAAACTGTTTTTT. Residues: CASSPTTATNEKLFF. The full variable domain, in which reference TRBV5-1 and TRBJ1-4 provide the parts outside the CDR3, is KAGVTQTPRYLIKTRGQQVTLSCSPISGHRSVSWYQQTPGQGLQFLFEYFSETQRNKGNFPGRFSGRQFSNSRSEMNVSTLELGDSALYLCASSPTTATNEKLFFGSGTQLSVL.

This chain uses TRBV15 with TRBJ1-3, with D possibly matching TRBD1 (5 bases). With 0 bases removed from V and 2 bases from J, the gap between germline ends came to 11 bases. The germline V gene has CDR1 LNHNV and CDR2 YYDKDF (reference sequence). The CDR3 extends over 16 amino acids. CDR3 sequence (DNA): TGTGCCACCAGCAGAGATCAGAGGGGTCCTGGAAACACCATATATTTT. It yields the protein CATSRDQRGPGNTIYF.

This sequence joins TRBV6-5 and TRBJ1-2; 7 bases line up with TRBD1. Germline V lookup: CDR1 MNHEY, CDR2 SVGAGI. The CDR3 has 14 residues. Trimming cost V 0 bases and J 6 bases; bases outside gene matches: 4. CDR3 sequence (DNA): TGTGCCAGCAGTTACTCGAAACAGGGGCATGGCTACACCTTC. As protein: CASSYSKQGHGYTF.

The rearrangement uses TRBV7-3 and TRBJ2-5; no reliable D call. V lost 5 bases, J lost 2 bases, and 15 bases lay in between. The CDR3 length is 15 residues. The V gene's germline CDR1 is SGHTA and CDR2 FQGTGA. The CDR3 coding sequence is TGTGCCAGCAGCCTGTACGGTGGGCTACAAGAGACCCAGTACTTC. Translating it yields CASSLYGGLQETQYF.

The rearrangement uses TRBV7-2 and TRBJ1-5; the D is unclear. Germline CDR1 reads SGHTA; CDR2 reads FQGNSA. The CDR3 consists of 15 residues. V was pared by 1 base and J by 5 bases, with 12 bases between. CDR3 DNA: TGTGCCAGCAGCTTAGGTGGCGTAGAGGATCAGCCCCAGCATTTT. Its translation is CASSLGGVEDQPQHF. Full variable domain (remainder filled in from reference TRBV7-2 and TRBJ1-5): GAGVSQSPSNKVTEKGKDVELRCDPISGHTALYWYRQSLGQGLEFLIYFQGNSAPDKSGLPSDRFSAERTGGSVSTLTIQRTQQEDSAVYLCASSLGGVEDQPQHFGDGTRLSIL.

The chain couples TRBV7-2 to TRBJ2-3; 10 bases match TRBD2. Per the germline V gene, CDR1 is SGHTA and CDR2 is FQGNSA. This CDR3 region has 16 residues. V shed 1 base and J 4 bases; nucleotides not matched to a gene: 5. Written as DNA, the CDR3 is TGTGCCAGCAGCTTAGGTGCTAGCGGGAGCGCAGATACGCAGTATTTT. It encodes CASSLGASGSADTQYF.

This chain uses TRBV25-1 with TRBJ1-2; 7 bases line up with TRBD1. The CDR3 is made up of 16 amino acids. Per the germline V gene, CDR1 is MGHDK and CDR2 is SYGVNS. J lost 2 bases, V lost 5 bases, and 11 bases had no gene match. The CDR3 DNA is TGTGCCAGCAGTCCAATCACACAGGGGACGAACTATGGCTACACCTTC. Translating gives CASSPITQGTNYGYTF.